Listed below are T cell receptor beta chains from one sample, sequenced in a study of blood T cell repertoires in COVID-19. Method: immunoSEQ multiplex PCR; TCRdb's copy keeps in-frame clones and lacks some. The data show about 180,000 clones, 70% to 90% seen once. Source material: peripheral blood. Source of these receptors: an elderly woman with acute or convalescent COVID-19. The CDR3 runs from the conserved cysteine through the conserved F or W. D genes are given only for firm matches. Clone size, where shown, is once, few, many, or a class for clones that have expanded.

j_gene	d_gene	v_gene	abundance	CDR3aa	CDR3nt
TRBJ2-2	TRBD2	TRBV6-4	NA	CASSLLAGRTGELFF	TGTGCCAGCAGCCTACTAGCGGGGCGGACCGGGGAGCTGTTTTTT
TRBJ2-7	NA	TRBV16	few	CASSWEGGDEQYF	TGTGCCAGCAGCTGGGAAGGGGGGGACGAGCAGTACTTC
TRBJ1-2	NA	TRBV20-1	NA	CSASGTANYGYTF	TGCAGTGCCAGTGGAACAGCTAACTATGGCTACACCTTC
TRBJ2-3	TRBD1	TRBV7-9	NA	CASSLQTPGQGSDTQYF	TGTGCCAGCAGCTTACAAACTCCGGGACAGGGCTCAGATACGCAGTATTTT
TRBJ2-2	TRBD2	TRBV7-9	NA	CASSLTTSGSLLNTGELFF	TGTGCCAGCAGCTTAACCACTAGCGGGAGCCTACTAAACACCGGGGAGCTGTTTTTT
TRBJ1-6	TRBD1	TRBV9	NA	CASSAGQMSSYNSPLHF	TGTGCCAGCAGCGCGGGACAGATGAGCTCCTATAATTCACCCCTCCACTTT
TRBJ2-7	NA	TRBV11-3	NA	CASRRGDEQYF	TGTGCCAGCCGCAGGGGGGACGAGCAGTACTTC
TRBJ2-1	TRBD1	TRBV19	NA	CASSITGTGGNEQFF	TGTGCCAGTAGTATCACCGGGACAGGGGGAAATGAGCAGTTCTTC
TRBJ1-2	NA	TRBV6-5	NA	CASSPQGNYGYTF	TGTGCCAGCAGTCCCCAGGGTAACTATGGCTACACCTTC
TRBJ1-2	TRBD1	TRBV5-1	NA	CASRGTGAHYGYTF	TGCGCCAGCAGGGGGACAGGGGCCCACTATGGCTACACCTTC
TRBJ1-5	NA	TRBV19	NA	CASSFRRDSLQPQHF	TGTGCCAGTAGTTTCCGCCGGGACTCACTTCAGCCCCAGCATTTT
TRBJ2-5	NA	TRBV19	NA	CASSIYGRGRTETQYF	TGTGCCAGTAGTATATACGGCAGGGGCAGGACAGAGACCCAGTACTTC
TRBJ2-3	NA	TRBV3-1/TRBV3-2	NA	CASSQVWYSGTDTQYF	TGTGCCAGCAGCCAAGTTTGGTATTCGGGCACAGATACGCAGTATTTT
TRBJ2-7	NA	TRBV18	NA	CASSPPTGIYEQYF	TGTGCCAGCTCACCACCCACGGGTATCTACGAGCAGTACTTC
TRBJ1-2	NA	TRBV21-1	few	CASSSLKFNYGYTF	TGTGCCAGCAGCTCCCTAAAATTTAACTATGGCTACACCTTC
TRBJ2-3	NA	TRBV6-1	NA	CASSDRAGTADTQYF	TGTGCCAGCAGTGATAGGGCGGGGACCGCAGATACGCAGTATTTT
TRBJ2-7	TRBD2	TRBV11-3	NA	CASSRRGLADEQYF	TGTGCCAGCAGCCGAAGGGGACTAGCGGACGAGCAGTACTTC